These 10 T cell receptor beta chains were sequenced from one sample in a study of response to subunit inactivated influenza vaccine. TCRdb independently ran MiXCR on the RT-PCR reads; one entry per CDR3 protein. The table records about 170,000 distinct CDR3 sequences, approximately 12% of them present only once. The same sample was also used in a study of T cells expressing NK-cell markers. That paper adds: 5'RACE template switching built TCR beta cDNA with unique molecular identifiers.

Sequenced material: CD8+ T cells sorted from PBMCs, taken approximately 12 days after vaccination. The receptor set was obtained from a man aged 45-60 years who received an inactivated influenza vaccine.

CDR3 bases: TGTGCCAGCAGTTACTCGATCAGAGATCCTCCCTATGGCTACACCTTC. Amino acid sequence: CASSYSIRDPPYGYTF. The chain recombines TRBV6-2 or TRBV6-3 with TRBJ1-2, with unresolved D. Germline V gene data show CDR1 as MNHEY and CDR2 as SVGEGT. With 0 bases removed from V and 4 bases from J, the gap between germline ends came to 15 bases. This CDR3 region has 16 residues.

The chain has TRBV6-2 or TRBV6-3 and TRBJ2-1; D gene unclear. Trimming shortened V by 2 bases and J by 9 bases, and 11 bases separated the two germline ends. CDR1 and CDR2 (germline): MNHEY, SVGEGT. CDR3 size: 13 residues. For the CDR3, the DNA is TGTGCCAGCAGTTACCCCAGGCCGGGTGAGCAGTTCTTC. Its translation is CASSYPRPGEQFF.

The chain is built from TRBV4-1 and TRBJ1-1; TRBD1 agrees at 9 bases. Per the germline V gene, CDR1 is MGHRA and CDR2 is YSYEKL. Germline trimming cut 5 bases from V and 0 bases from J; bases unmatched to any gene: 7. The CDR3 extends over 16 amino acids. The CDR3 DNA follows: TGCGCCAGCAGCGGGCGCGGGACAGGGATGAACACTGAAGCTTTCTTT. Protein sequence: CASSGRGTGMNTEAFF.

V usage is TRBV28 and J usage is TRBJ2-4, with unresolved D. The CDR3 runs to 12 residues. Trimming took off 7 bases at V and 9 bases at J, with 13 bases between the two ends. Germline V CDR1 and CDR2: MDHEN, SYDVKM. This CDR3 is CASTDIQSIQYF. CDR3 nucleotides: TGTGCCAGCACCGATATCCAATCCATTCAGTACTTC.

This clonotype was observed a handful of times. The chain joins TRBV28 to TRBJ1-6; no reliable D call. Germline loops: CDR1 MDHEN, CDR2 SYDVKM. The CDR3 is 14 residues long. V was clipped by 1 base and J by 8 bases, with 9 bases between them. CDR3 amino acids: CASSLLAEDSPLHF. CDR3 DNA sequence: TGTGCCAGCAGTTTATTAGCAGAGGATTCACCCCTCCACTTT.

The chain combines TRBV29-1 with TRBJ2-3; TRBD2 matches 12 bases. V was pared by 4 bases and J by 4 bases, with 9 bases of the junction left unmatched. The CDR3 is 16 residues long. Germline lookup yields CDR1 SQVTM and CDR2 ANQGSEA. CDR3 nucleotide sequence: TGCAGCGTTGGGGCACCTAGCGGGAGGGTTGCAGATACGCAGTATTTT. It encodes CSVGAPSGRVADTQYF.

This clonotype was observed a few times. This chain joins TRBV3-1 and TRBJ1-2; possibly TRBD1 for D (6 bases). The germline V gene has CDR1 LGHDT and CDR2 YNNKEL (reference sequence). V lost 2 bases and J lost 1, with 17 bases in between. The length of the CDR3 is 17 residues. CDR3: CASSQLRTVRNNYGYTF. CDR3 sequence (DNA): TGTGCCAGCAGCCAACTCCGGACAGTGCGAAATAACTATGGCTACACCTTC.

The rearrangement joins TRBV7-9 to TRBJ2-2; no clear D gene. Germline V gives CDR1 SEHNR, CDR2 FQNEAQ (reference sequence). The V and J ends lost 5 bases and 3 bases respectively, with 10 bases between them. The CDR3 spans 14 residues. The CDR3 DNA reads TGTGCCAGCAGCCAAGAGATAGACACCGGGGAGCTGTTTTTT. Its protein product is CASSQEIDTGELFF. The whole variable domain, remainder taken from reference TRBV7-9 and TRBJ2-2, is DTGVSQNPRHKITKRGQNVTFRCDPISEHNRLYWYRQTLGQGPEFLTYFQNEAQLEKSRLLSDRFSAERPKGSFSTLEIQRTEQGDSAMYLCASSQEIDTGELFFGEGSRLTVL.

This clonotype has more than one count but fewer than ten. The J gene is TRBJ2-1, the V gene TRBV20-1; no reliable D call. Trimming cost V 2 bases and J 0 bases, with 8 bases left between them. Germline CDR1 and CDR2: DFQATT and SNEGSKA (reference sequence). The CDR3 covers 14 residues. The DNA of the CDR3 is TGCAGTGCTAGAACTTATAGCTCCTACAATGAGCAGTTCTTC. Translated, it gives CSARTYSSYNEQFF.

This clonotype appeared a few times. The V gene is TRBV5-1, the J gene TRBJ1-1, with D hard to call. Germline V gene lookup returns CDR1 SGHRS and CDR2 YFSETQ. This CDR3 is 14 amino acids long. V dropped 3 bases and J dropped 1 base, with 10 bases sitting between them. The CDR3 DNA sequence: TGCGCCAGCAGCTGGGTGGGGAAGAACACTGAAGCTTTCTTT. The encoded protein is CASSWVGKNTEAFF.